This T cell receptor (beta chain) was sequenced in a study of OX40 agonist ivuxolimab in advanced cancers. Looking at the study overall: From 23 to 79 years was the age range, with a mean of around 60 years, and nearly 85% were male.

Germline CDR1 is GTSNPN and CDR2 is SVGIG (reference sequence). The V and J ends lost 2 bases and 10 bases respectively, with 14 bases between them. This CDR3 spans 12 amino acids. The table came from immunoSEQ multiplex PCR; TCRdb's copy has only in-frame clones and leaves some out. The sample lists approximately 49,000 clones, over 80% occurring once. This clone came up once. Blood sampling was done at baseline, cycle 4 day 1, and cycle 7 day 1. Source: CD4+ or CD8+ T cells sorted from blood, taken in a trial of the OX40 agonist ivuxolimab. This chain uses TRBV30 with TRBJ1-2; TRBD1 is a possible D gene (6 bases). This sequence was found in an adult with an advanced solid tumor such as melanoma, head and neck, liver or kidney cancer. CDR3 coding DNA: TGTGCCTGGAGTAGACAGGCGATAAACTACACCTTC. Residues: CAWSRQAINYTF.